The clone carrying this T cell receptor beta chain was seen once. The target antigen is unknown. This sample was taken from a study of T cell responses to AZD1222 COVID-19 vaccine. General study findings and limits: The sample set comprised mostly white British donors with more females, and clonal diversity was possibly underestimated.

Profiled with immunoSEQ multiplex PCR; TCRdb holds only in-frame clones, not every one. The table records roughly 120,000 clones, 91% of them present only once. The source of this sequence is an adult in good health. Material: peripheral blood, obtained on day 0 of AZD1222 vaccination.

The chain's CDR3 is CASSEGSNQPQHF. The CDR3 bases are TGTGCCAGCAGTGAGGGAAGCAATCAGCCCCAGCATTTT. The chain recombines TRBV2 with TRBJ1-5; no clear D gene. Germline V CDR1 and CDR2: SNHLY, FYNNEI. Trimming took 3 bases from V and 1 from J, leaving 4 bases between them. The CDR3 spans 13 residues.